These T cell receptor beta chains were read from a single sample in a study of shared clonotypes between healthy human individuals. Method: immunoSEQ multiplex PCR; TCRdb's copy keeps in-frame clones and lacks some. The sample records approximately 1.4 million clones, approximately 98% being singletons. The sample comprised naive CD4+ T cells sorted from blood. The origin of the receptors is a man aged 30 to 39 in good health. The CDR3 runs from the conserved cysteine through the conserved F or W. Each record gives: clone size, J gene, V gene, D gene, CDR3 protein, CDR3 DNA. The D gene is left open where the match is weak. Some rows have no size entry. The others give once, few or many, or a class for an expanded clone.

.	TRBJ2-7	TRBV6-6	.	CASSETHSSYEQYF	TGTGCCAGCAGCGAAACACACAGTTCCTACGAGCAGTACTTC
.	TRBJ2-7	TRBV18	.	CASSPSRGKAHYEQYF	TGTGCCAGCTCACCATCCAGGGGAAAAGCCCACTACGAGCAGTACTTC
.	TRBJ1-2	TRBV9	.	CASSARPGKANYGYTF	TGTGCCAGCAGCGCCCGACCCGGGAAAGCTAACTATGGCTACACCTTC
.	TRBJ1-3	TRBV10-3	.	CATAPFSEHSGNTIYF	TGTGCCACCGCACCTTTCTCGGAACACTCTGGAAACACCATATATTTT
.	TRBJ1-4	TRBV18	TRBD1	CASSPIWDSPNEKLFF	TGTGCCAGCTCACCAATTTGGGACAGTCCTAATGAAAAACTGTTTTTT
.	TRBJ2-3	TRBV27	.	CASSLPSGGPMAQYF	TGTGCCAGCAGTTTACCCTCGGGCGGTCCGATGGCTCAGTATTTT
.	TRBJ2-7	TRBV18	TRBD1	CASSGQGLYEQYF	TGTGCCAGCTCGGGACAGGGGCTCTACGAGCAGTACTTC
.	TRBJ2-5	TRBV6-4	TRBD2	CASSPSGRGETQYF	TGTGCCAGCAGTCCTAGCGGTCGGGGGGAGACCCAGTACTTC
.	TRBJ2-7	TRBV7-6	.	CASSLGIGSYEQYF	TGTGCCAGCAGCTTAGGTATAGGGAGCTACGAGCAGTACTTC
.	TRBJ2-3	TRBV7-6	TRBD1	CASSYRDRGTDTQYF	TGTGCCAGCAGCTACCGGGACAGGGGCACAGATACGCAGTATTTT
.	TRBJ2-3	TRBV27	TRBD1	CASRPGQGKDTQYF	TGTGCCAGCAGACCGGGACAGGGGAAAGATACGCAGTATTTT
.	TRBJ2-2	TRBV5-1	.	CASSLAVGVVTGELFF	TGCGCCAGCAGCTTGGCGGTGGGCGTGGTCACCGGGGAGCTGTTTTTT
.	TRBJ1-2	TRBV6-6	.	CASSHIGEPYGYTF	TGTGCCAGCAGCCATATAGGAGAGCCCTATGGCTACACCTTC
.	TRBJ1-4	TRBV19	.	CASSGVYNEKLFF	TGTGCCAGCTCTGGGGTCTATAATGAAAAACTGTTTTTT
.	TRBJ2-7	TRBV21-1	.	CASSHGTEAYEQYF	TGTGCCAGCAGCCATGGGACGGAGGCCTACGAGCAGTACTTC
.	TRBJ2-5	TRBV2	.	CASRTPPAETQYF	TGTGCCAGCAGAACACCCCCCGCGGAGACCCAGTACTTC
.	TRBJ2-2	TRBV7-2	.	CASRPPPGYTGELFF	TGTGCCAGCAGGCCCCCCCCCGGGTACACCGGGGAGCTGTTTTTT
.	TRBJ1-5	TRBV10-2	.	CASSGPPGSGRNQPQHF	TGCGCCAGCAGTGGCCCCCCAGGGTCGGGGAGGAATCAGCCCCAGCATTTT
.	TRBJ1-2	TRBV28	TRBD1	CASSGQGPVYGYTF	TGTGCCAGCAGTGGACAGGGTCCCGTCTATGGCTACACCTTC
.	TRBJ1-1	TRBV7-9	TRBD1	CASSPRSRGRTEAFF	TGTGCCAGCAGCCCAAGGAGCAGGGGGCGAACTGAAGCTTTCTTT
.	TRBJ2-5	TRBV7-2	TRBD1	CASSLASTGEETQYF	TGTGCCAGCAGCTTAGCGTCGACAGGGGAAGAGACCCAGTACTTC
.	TRBJ2-7	TRBV28	.	CASSLWRSSYEQYF	TGTGCCAGCAGTTTGTGGCGGAGCTCCTACGAGCAGTACTTC
.	TRBJ2-7	TRBV19	TRBD1	CDRGNEQYF	TGTGACAGGGGGAACGAGCAGTACTTC
.	TRBJ2-7	TRBV6-6	TRBD2	CASSYTSGRAYEQYF	TGTGCCAGCAGTTACACTAGCGGGAGAGCGTACGAGCAGTACTTC
.	TRBJ2-3	TRBV25-1	.	CASSGGDTQYF	TGTGCCAGCAGTGGGGGGGATACGCAGTATTTT
.	TRBJ2-7	TRBV7-6	TRBD2	CASSRTSGSYEQYF	TGTGCCAGCAGCAGGACTAGCGGGAGCTACGAGCAGTACTTC
once	TRBJ2-7	TRBV6-1	.	CASSPGGIWEQYF	TGTGCCAGCAGTCCTGGGGGGATATGGGAGCAGTACTTC